This TCR beta chain was captured by sequencing in a study of blood T cell repertoires in COVID-19. At the level of the study: Samples of COVID-19 (acute and convalescent) were obtained from the United States, Italy and Spain. The cDNA or gDNA used as material had been derived from T cells, B-cell-depleted T cells, or PBMCs.

Methods used by the authors: Reference gene primer amplification gave estimated nucleated cell counts. TCRdb's table, derived via immunoSEQ multiplex PCR, lists solely in-frame clones and lacks some. V and J calls and clone size are given by that table; D and trimming were obtained from the DNA. The sample holds over 85,000 clones, 76% seen once. The CDR3 contains 14 residues. The V segment lost 6 bases and the J segment 5 bases; nucleotides outside the gene matches: 4. From germline, CDR1 is LGHDT and CDR2 YNNKEL (reference sequence). The origin of this receptor is a woman at least 80 years old with acute or convalescent COVID-19. The sequencing input was peripheral blood. The rearrangement joins TRBV3-1 (or the pseudogene TRBV3-2) to TRBJ1-4, with TRBD1 matching over 9 bases. The CDR3 sequence: CASRSGTGNEKLFF. CDR3 DNA sequence: TGTGCCAGCAGATCCGGGACAGGGAATGAAAAACTGTTTTTT.